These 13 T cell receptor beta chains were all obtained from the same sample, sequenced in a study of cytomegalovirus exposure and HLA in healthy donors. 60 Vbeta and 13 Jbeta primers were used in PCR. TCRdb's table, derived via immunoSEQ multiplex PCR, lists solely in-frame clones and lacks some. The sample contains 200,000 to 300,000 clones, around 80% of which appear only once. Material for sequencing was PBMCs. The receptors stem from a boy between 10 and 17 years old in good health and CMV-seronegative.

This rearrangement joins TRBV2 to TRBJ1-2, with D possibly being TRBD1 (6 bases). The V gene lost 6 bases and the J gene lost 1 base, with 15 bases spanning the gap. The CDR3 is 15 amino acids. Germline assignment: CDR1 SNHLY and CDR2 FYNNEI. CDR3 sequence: CASRPDRTRNYGYTF. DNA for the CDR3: TGTGCCAGCAGGCCAGACAGGACCCGTAACTATGGCTACACCTTC.

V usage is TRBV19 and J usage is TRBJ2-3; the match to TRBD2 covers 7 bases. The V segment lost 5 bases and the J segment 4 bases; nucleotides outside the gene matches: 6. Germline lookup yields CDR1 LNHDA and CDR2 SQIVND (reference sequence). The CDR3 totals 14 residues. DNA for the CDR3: TGTGCCAGTAGTGCCCGACTAGCCGCAGATACGCAGTATTTT. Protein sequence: CASSARLAADTQYF.

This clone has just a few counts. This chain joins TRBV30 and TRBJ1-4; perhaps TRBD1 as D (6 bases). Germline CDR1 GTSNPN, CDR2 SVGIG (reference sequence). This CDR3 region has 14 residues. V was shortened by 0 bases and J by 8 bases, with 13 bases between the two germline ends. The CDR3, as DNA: TGTGCCTGGAGTGTACGGGGACACCGAGAAAAACTGTTTTTT. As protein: CAWSVRGHREKLFF.

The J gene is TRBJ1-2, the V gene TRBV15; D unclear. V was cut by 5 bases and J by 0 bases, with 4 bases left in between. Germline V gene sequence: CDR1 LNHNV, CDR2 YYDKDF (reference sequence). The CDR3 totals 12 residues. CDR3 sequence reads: CATSRSNYGYTF. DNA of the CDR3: TGTGCCACCAGCCGTTCTAACTATGGCTACACCTTC.

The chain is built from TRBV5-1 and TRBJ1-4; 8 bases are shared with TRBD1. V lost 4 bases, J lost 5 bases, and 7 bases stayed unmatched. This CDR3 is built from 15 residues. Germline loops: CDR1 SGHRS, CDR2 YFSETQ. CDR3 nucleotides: TGCGCCAGCAGCGACGGGACAGGCACGAATGAAAAACTGTTTTTT. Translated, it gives CASSDGTGTNEKLFF.

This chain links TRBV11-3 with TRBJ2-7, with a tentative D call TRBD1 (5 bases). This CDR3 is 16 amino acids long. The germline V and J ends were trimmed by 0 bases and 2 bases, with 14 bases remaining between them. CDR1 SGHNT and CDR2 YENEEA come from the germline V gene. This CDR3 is CASSLDPQGSTYEQYF. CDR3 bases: TGTGCCAGCAGCTTAGATCCCCAGGGATCGACCTACGAGCAGTACTTC.

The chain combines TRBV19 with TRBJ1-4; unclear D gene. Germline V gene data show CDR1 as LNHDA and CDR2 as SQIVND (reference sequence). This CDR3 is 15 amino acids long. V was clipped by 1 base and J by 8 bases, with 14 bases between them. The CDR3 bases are TGTGCCAGTAGTATAGGAGCTCCAAGTCTGGAAAAACTGTTTTTT. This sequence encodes CASSIGAPSLEKLFF.

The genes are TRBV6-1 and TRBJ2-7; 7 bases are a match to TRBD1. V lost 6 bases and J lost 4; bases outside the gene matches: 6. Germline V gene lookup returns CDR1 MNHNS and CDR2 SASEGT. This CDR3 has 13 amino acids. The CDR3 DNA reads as TGTGCCAGCAGGGATACAGGGGTATACGAGCAGTACTTC. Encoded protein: CASRDTGVYEQYF.

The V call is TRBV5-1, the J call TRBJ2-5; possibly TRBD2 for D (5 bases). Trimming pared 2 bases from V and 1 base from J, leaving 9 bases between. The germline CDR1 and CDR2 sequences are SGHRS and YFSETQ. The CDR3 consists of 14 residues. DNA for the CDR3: TGCGCCAGCAGCTTTGGACTCCGCCAAGAGACCCAGTACTTC. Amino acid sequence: CASSFGLRQETQYF.

The CDR3 DNA follows: TGTGCCATCAGTATACAGGGGCCTGGAAACACCATATATTTT. The encoded protein is CAISIQGPGNTIYF. The chain links TRBV10-3 to TRBJ1-3; 7 bases map to TRBD1. The V gene end was trimmed by 5 bases and the J gene end by 2 bases; junction bases not matched to a gene: 3. CDR3 length: 14 residues. Looked up from germline, CDR1 is ENHRY and CDR2 is SYGVKD.

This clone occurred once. This CDR3 is CASARRGQWGESNQPQHF. The CDR3 DNA follows: TGTGCCAGCGCCCGGCGGGGGCAATGGGGGGAGAGCAATCAGCCCCAGCATTTT. V gene TRBV11-3 combines with J gene TRBJ1-5; tentatively, D is TRBD1 (6 bases). The germline gives CDR1 SGHNT, CDR2 YENEEA. With 8 bases removed from V and 1 base from J, the gap between germline ends came to 24 bases. This CDR3 is 18 amino acids long.

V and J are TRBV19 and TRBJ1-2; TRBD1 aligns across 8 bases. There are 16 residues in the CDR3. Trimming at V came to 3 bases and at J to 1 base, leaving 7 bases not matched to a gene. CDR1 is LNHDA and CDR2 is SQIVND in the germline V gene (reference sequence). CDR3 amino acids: CASSIPRGTGNYGYTF. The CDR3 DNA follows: TGTGCCAGTAGTATTCCCCGAGGGACAGGTAACTATGGCTACACCTTC. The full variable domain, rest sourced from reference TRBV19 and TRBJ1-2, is DGGITQSPKYLFRKEGQNVTLSCEQNLNHDAMYWYRQDPGQGLRLIYYSQIVNDFQKGDIAEGYSVSREKKESFPLTVTSAQKNPTAFYLCASSIPRGTGNYGYTFGSGTRLTVV.

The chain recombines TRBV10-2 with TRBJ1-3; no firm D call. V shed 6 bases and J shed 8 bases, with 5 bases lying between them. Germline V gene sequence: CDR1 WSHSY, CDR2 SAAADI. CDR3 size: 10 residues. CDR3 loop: CASRRDTIYF. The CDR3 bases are TGCGCCAGCAGGAGGGACACCATATATTTT.